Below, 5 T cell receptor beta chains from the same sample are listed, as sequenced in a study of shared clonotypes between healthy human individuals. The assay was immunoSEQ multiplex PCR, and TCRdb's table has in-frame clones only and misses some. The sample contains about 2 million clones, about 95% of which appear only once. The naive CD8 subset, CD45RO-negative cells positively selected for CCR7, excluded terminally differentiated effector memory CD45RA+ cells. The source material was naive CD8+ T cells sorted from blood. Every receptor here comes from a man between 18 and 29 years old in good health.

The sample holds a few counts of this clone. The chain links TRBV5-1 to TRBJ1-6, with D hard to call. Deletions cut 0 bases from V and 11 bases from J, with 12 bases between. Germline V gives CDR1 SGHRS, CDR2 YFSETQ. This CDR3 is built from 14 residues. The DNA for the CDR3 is TGCGCCAGCAGCTTGGATGGGCACGGGGCACCCCTCCACTTT. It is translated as CASSLDGHGAPLHF.

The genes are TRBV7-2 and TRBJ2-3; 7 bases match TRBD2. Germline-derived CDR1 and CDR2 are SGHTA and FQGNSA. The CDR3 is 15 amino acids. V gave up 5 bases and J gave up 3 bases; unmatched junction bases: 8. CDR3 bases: TGTGCCAGCAGCGTCAACGGGGGGACGACAGATACGCAGTATTTT. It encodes CASSVNGGTTDTQYF.

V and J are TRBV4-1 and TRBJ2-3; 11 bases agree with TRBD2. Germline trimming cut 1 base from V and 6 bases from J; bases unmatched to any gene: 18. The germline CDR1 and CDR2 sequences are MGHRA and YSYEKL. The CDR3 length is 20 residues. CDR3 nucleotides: TGCGCCAGCAGCCAAGCCCCTTTGGAGGTACTAGCGGGAGAATATGATACGCAGTATTTT. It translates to CASSQAPLEVLAGEYDTQYF.

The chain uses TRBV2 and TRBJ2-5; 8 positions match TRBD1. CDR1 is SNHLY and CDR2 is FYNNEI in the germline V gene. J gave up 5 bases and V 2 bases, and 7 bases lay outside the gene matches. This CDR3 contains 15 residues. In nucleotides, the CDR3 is TGTGCCAGCAGTGAAATTGACAGGGGAGCGGAGACCCAGTACTTC. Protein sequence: CASSEIDRGAETQYF.

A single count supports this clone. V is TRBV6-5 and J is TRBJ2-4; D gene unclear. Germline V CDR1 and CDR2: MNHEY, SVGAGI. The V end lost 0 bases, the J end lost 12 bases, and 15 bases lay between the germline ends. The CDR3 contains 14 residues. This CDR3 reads CASSYSGPEWGQYF. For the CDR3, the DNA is TGTGCCAGCAGTTACTCGGGCCCGGAGTGGGGTCAGTACTTC.